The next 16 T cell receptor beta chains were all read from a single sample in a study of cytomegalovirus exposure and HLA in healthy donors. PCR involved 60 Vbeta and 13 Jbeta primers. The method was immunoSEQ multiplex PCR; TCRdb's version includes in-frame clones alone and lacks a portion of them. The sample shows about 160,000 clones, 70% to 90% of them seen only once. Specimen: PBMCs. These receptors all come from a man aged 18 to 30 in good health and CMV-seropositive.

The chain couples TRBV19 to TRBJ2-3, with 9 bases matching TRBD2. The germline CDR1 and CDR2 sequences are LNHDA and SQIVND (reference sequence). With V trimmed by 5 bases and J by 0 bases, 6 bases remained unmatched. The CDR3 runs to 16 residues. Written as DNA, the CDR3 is TGTGCCAGTAGTCCCATTAGCGGGGGAAGCACAGATACGCAGTATTTT. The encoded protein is CASSPISGGSTDTQYF.

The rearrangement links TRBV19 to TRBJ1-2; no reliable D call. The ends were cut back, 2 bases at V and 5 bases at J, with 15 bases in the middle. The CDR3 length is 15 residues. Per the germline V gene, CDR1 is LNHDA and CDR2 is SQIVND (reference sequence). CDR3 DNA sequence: TGTGCCAGTAGTATATTAAACCCTGCTAGTTATGGCTACACCTTC. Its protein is CASSILNPASYGYTF.

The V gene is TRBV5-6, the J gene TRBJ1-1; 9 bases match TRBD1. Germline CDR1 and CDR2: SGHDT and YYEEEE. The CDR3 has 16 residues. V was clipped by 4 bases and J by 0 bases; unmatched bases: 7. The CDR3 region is CASSLPGQGVNTEAFF. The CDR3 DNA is TGTGCCAGCAGCCTCCCGGGACAGGGAGTGAACACTGAAGCTTTCTTT.

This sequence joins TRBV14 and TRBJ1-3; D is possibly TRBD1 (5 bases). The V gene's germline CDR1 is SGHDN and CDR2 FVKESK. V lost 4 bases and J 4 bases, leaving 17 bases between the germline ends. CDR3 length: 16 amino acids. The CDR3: CASSRNLGLTGNTIYF. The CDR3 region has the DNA TGTGCCAGCAGCCGAAACTTGGGACTTACCGGAAACACCATATATTTT. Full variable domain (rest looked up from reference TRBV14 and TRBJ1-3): EAGVTQFPSHSVIEKGQTVTLRCDPISGHDNLYWYRRVMGKEIKFLLHFVKESKQDESGMPNNRFLAERTGGTYSTLKVQPAELEDSGVYFCASSRNLGLTGNTIYFGEGSWLTVV.

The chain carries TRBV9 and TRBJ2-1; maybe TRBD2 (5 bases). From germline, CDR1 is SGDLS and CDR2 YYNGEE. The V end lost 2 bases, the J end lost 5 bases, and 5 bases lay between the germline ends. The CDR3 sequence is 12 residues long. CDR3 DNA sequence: TGTGCCAGCAGCGTCGGGGACAATGAGCAGTTCTTC. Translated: CASSVGDNEQFF.

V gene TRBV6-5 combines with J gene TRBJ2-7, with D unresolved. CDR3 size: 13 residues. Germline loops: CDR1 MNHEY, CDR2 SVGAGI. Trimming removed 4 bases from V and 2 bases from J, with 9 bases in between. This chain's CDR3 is CASSSGEAYEQYF. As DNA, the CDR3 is TGTGCCAGCAGTTCCGGAGAAGCCTACGAGCAGTACTTC.

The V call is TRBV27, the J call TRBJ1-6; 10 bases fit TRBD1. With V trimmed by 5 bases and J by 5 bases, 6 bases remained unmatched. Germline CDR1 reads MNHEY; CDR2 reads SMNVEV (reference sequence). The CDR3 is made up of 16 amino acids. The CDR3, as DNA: TGTGCCAGCAGTCCTCGGGACAGGGGAAATAATTCACCCCTCCACTTT. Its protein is CASSPRDRGNNSPLHF.

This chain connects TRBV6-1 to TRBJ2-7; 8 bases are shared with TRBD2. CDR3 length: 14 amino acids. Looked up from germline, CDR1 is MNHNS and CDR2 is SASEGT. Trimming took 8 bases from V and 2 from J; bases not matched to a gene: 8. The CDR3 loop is CASLPAGAPYEQYF. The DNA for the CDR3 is TGTGCCAGCTTACCAGCGGGGGCCCCCTACGAGCAGTACTTC.

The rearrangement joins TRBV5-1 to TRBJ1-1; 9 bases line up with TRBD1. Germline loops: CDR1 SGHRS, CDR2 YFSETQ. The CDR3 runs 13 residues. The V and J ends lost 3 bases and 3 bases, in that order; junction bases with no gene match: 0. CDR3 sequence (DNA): TGCGCCAGCAGCTGGGACAGGGACACTGAAGCTTTCTTT. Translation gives CASSWDRDTEAFF.

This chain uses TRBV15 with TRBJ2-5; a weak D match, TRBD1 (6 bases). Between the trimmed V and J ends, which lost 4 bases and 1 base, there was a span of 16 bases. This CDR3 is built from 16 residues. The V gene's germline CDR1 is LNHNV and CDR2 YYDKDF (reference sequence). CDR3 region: CATSTIQDRFQETQYF. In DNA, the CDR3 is TGTGCCACCAGCACCATCCAAGACAGGTTCCAAGAGACCCAGTACTTC.

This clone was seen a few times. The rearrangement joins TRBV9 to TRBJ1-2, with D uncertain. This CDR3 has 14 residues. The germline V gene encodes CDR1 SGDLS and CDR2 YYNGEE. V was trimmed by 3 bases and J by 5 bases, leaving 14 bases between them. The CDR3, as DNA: TGTGCCAGCAGCGGACCACAGAGCCTTTATGGCTACACCTTC. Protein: CASSGPQSLYGYTF. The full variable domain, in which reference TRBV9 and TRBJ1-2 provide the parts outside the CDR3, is DSGVTQTPKHLITATGQRVTLRCSPRSGDLSVYWYQQSLDQGLQFLIQYYNGEERAKGNILERFSAQQFPDLHSELNLSSLELGDSALYFCASSGPQSLYGYTFGSGTRLTVV.

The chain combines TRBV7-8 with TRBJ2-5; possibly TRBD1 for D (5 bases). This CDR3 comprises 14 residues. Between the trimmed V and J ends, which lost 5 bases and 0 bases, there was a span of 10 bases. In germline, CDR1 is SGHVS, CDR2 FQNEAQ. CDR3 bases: TGTGCCAGCAGCCTGCCGGACAACCAAGAGACCCAGTACTTC. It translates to CASSLPDNQETQYF.

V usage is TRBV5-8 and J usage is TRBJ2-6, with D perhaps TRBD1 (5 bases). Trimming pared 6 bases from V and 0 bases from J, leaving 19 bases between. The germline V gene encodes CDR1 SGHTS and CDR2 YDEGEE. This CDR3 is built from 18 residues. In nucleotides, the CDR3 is TGTGCCAGCACCTTAGGGCAGGGTACCGTCTCTGGGGCCAACGTCCTGACTTTC. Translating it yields CASTLGQGTVSGANVLTF. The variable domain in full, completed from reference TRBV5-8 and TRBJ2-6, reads EAGVTQSPTHLIKTRGQQATLRCSPISGHTSVYWYQQALGLGLQFLLWYDEGEERNRGNFPPRFSGRQFPNYSSELNVNALELEDSALYLCASTLGQGTVSGANVLTFGAGSRLTVL.

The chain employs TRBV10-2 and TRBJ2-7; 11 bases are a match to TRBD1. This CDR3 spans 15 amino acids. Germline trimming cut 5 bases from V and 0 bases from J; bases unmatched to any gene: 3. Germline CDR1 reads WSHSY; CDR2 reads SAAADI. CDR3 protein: CASSRDRGVSYEQYF. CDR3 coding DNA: TGCGCCAGCAGTCGGGACAGGGGGGTCTCCTACGAGCAGTACTTC.

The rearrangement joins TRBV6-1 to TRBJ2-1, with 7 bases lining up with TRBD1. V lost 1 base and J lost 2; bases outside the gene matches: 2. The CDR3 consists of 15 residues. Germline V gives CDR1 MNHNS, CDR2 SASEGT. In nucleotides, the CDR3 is TGTGCCAGCAGTGAAGGTCAGGGGGCCTACAATGAGCAGTTCTTC. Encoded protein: CASSEGQGAYNEQFF.

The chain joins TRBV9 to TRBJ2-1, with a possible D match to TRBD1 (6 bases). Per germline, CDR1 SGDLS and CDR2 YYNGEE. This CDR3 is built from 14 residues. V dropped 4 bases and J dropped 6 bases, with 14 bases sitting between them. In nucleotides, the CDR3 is TGTGCCAGCAGCCAGGGGCTGGACAGCAATGAGCAGTTCTTC. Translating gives CASSQGLDSNEQFF.